Below, 17 T cell receptor beta chains from the same sample are listed, as sequenced in a study of cytomegalovirus exposure and HLA in healthy donors. PCR used 60 Vbeta primers and 13 Jbeta primers. Measured with immunoSEQ multiplex PCR; TCRdb has only the in-frame clones, and not every one. Of around 190,000 clones in the sample, around nine tenths were seen once. Sequencing was carried out using PBMCs. Receptors originate from a woman aged 25-40 years in good health and CMV-seronegative.

This sequence joins TRBV5-1 and TRBJ2-1, with D perhaps matching TRBD2 (6 bases). Germline lookup yields CDR1 SGHRS and CDR2 YFSETQ. V lost 1 base, J lost 6 bases, and 14 bases lay in between. This CDR3 region has 15 residues. CDR3: CASSLSGGLFNEQFF. The CDR3 region has the DNA TGCGCCAGCAGCTTGTCCGGGGGACTTTTCAATGAGCAGTTCTTC.

The chain recombines TRBV19 with TRBJ2-7; D not resolved. Germline V CDR1 and CDR2: LNHDA, SQIVND (reference sequence). The germline V and J ends were trimmed by 6 bases and 6 bases, with 18 bases remaining between them. This CDR3 is 14 amino acids long. The DNA for the CDR3 is TGTGCCAGTAGATCGACTGGCCTCTTAAGCGAGCAGTACTTC. This translates into CASRSTGLLSEQYF.

The V and J genes are TRBV30 and TRBJ1-5; a weak D match, TRBD1 (6 bases). Deletions cut 3 bases from V and 0 bases from J, with 9 bases between. The V gene's germline CDR1 is GTSNPN and CDR2 SVGIG (reference sequence). The CDR3 spans 14 residues. The CDR3 nucleotides are TGTGCCTGGAGGGGACACCATAGCAATCAGCCCCAGCATTTT. Translation: CAWRGHHSNQPQHF.

V gene TRBV13 combines with J gene TRBJ1-1, with a possible D match to TRBD1 (5 bases). The CDR3 consists of 16 residues. Germline V gene data show CDR1 as PRHDT and CDR2 as FYEKMQ (reference sequence). Trimming removed 4 bases at V and 0 bases at J, with 15 bases between. The chain's CDR3 is CASSSLEQGVNTEAFF. Written as DNA, the CDR3 is TGTGCCAGCAGCTCCCTAGAACAAGGGGTGAACACTGAAGCTTTCTTT.

Note on this clone: In the same sample, other DNA sequences code for this CDR3. The chain uses TRBV5-1 and TRBJ2-7, with a tentative D call TRBD2 (6 bases). Germline values: CDR1 SGHRS, CDR2 YFSETQ. V was clipped by 1 base and J by 6 bases, with 8 bases between them. The CDR3 contains 12 residues. The CDR3 reads CASSLSGREQYF. CDR3 sequence (DNA): TGCGCCAGCAGCTTGAGCGGGCGCGAGCAGTACTTC.

This clone was recorded once. The chain uses TRBV4-1 and TRBJ2-1; TRBD1 aligns across 10 bases. This CDR3 spans 17 amino acids. The V gene's germline CDR1 is MGHRA and CDR2 YSYEKL. Trimming took 4 bases from V and 8 from J; bases not matched to a gene: 14. CDR3: CASSRNAGTGVRDEQFF. The CDR3, as DNA: TGCGCCAGCAGCCGCAACGCAGGGACAGGGGTTAGAGATGAGCAGTTCTTC.

This clone has a handful of counts. V is TRBV7-2 and J is TRBJ2-5, with 9 bases aligning to TRBD2. Germline CDR1 and CDR2: SGHTA and FQGNSA. This CDR3 is 13 amino acids long. V gave up 6 bases and J gave up 5 bases; unmatched junction bases: 4. Here the CDR3 DNA reads TGTGCCAGCAGTTCCACTAGCGGGGAGACCCAGTACTTC. This gives the protein CASSSTSGETQYF.

This sequence joins TRBV6-1 and TRBJ2-7, with a possible D match to TRBD2 (5 bases). The germline V gene encodes CDR1 MNHNS and CDR2 SASEGT. CDR3 length equals 13 residues. V lost 8 bases and J 0 bases, leaving 11 bases between the germline ends. CDR3 in amino acids: CASRRGLSYEQYF. The CDR3 nucleotides are TGTGCCAGCCGGAGAGGGCTCTCCTACGAGCAGTACTTC.

This CDR3 reads CASSPEGYGYTF. The CDR3 nucleotides are TGTGCCAGCAGCCCGGAGGGCTATGGCTACACCTTC. The rearrangement links TRBV11-2 to TRBJ1-2; no clear D. Germline-derived CDR1 and CDR2 are SGHAT and FQNNGV. The V end was cut by 5 bases, the J end by 4 bases, with 8 bases between. This CDR3 comprises 12 residues.

CDR3 residues: CASITGTGVTGELFF. In nucleotides, the CDR3 is TGTGCCAGTATCACCGGGACAGGGGTCACCGGGGAGCTGTTTTTT. V is TRBV19 and J is TRBJ2-2; 10 positions match TRBD1. V was clipped by 7 bases and J by 4 bases; unmatched bases: 6. The CDR3 loop spans 15 amino acids. Germline CDR1 is LNHDA and CDR2 is SQIVND (reference sequence).

The chain joins TRBV29-1 to TRBJ2-1, with 10 bases that match TRBD2. This CDR3 is 13 amino acids long. Germline V gene sequence: CDR1 SQVTM, CDR2 ANQGSEA. With 2 bases clipped from V and 7 bases from J, the junction kept 2 bases outside the gene matches. The CDR3 reads CSVEKTSGNEQFF. For the CDR3, the DNA is TGCAGCGTTGAAAAGACTAGCGGGAATGAGCAGTTCTTC.

J is TRBJ2-7 and V is TRBV4-2; 9 bases align to TRBD1. V shed 4 bases and J 6 bases; nucleotides not matched to a gene: 13. This CDR3 has 16 residues. CDR1 and CDR2 from the germline V gene are LGHNA and YNFKEQ. CDR3 region: CASSPGAGTGTIEQYF. CDR3 nucleotides: TGTGCCAGCAGCCCAGGAGCCGGGACAGGGACAATCGAGCAGTACTTC.

The gene calls are TRBV9 and TRBJ2-1; 7 nucleotides line up with TRBD2. The CDR3 has 15 amino acids. In germline, CDR1 is SGDLS, CDR2 YYNGEE. With V trimmed by 0 bases and J by 3 bases, 3 bases remained unmatched. The CDR3: CASSVGGSNYNEQFF. CDR3 nucleotides: TGTGCCAGCAGCGTAGGCGGGAGTAACTACAATGAGCAGTTCTTC.

The chain is built from TRBV5-1 and TRBJ2-7, with 8 nucleotides matching TRBD1. CDR3 length: 16 residues. Germline V gene lookup returns CDR1 SGHRS and CDR2 YFSETQ. V shed 0 bases and J 4 bases; nucleotides not matched to a gene: 9. The CDR3 region has the DNA TGCGCCAGCAGCTTGGGCCAGCGGACAGGGTATTACGAGCAGTACTTC. This gives the protein CASSLGQRTGYYEQYF.

The chain couples TRBV7-9 to TRBJ2-1; the match to TRBD2 covers 14 bases. After removal of 5 bases from V and 10 bases from J, the junction contained 7 bases not matched to a gene. Germline CDR1 reads SEHNR; CDR2 reads FQNEAQ (reference sequence). The CDR3 spans 15 residues. Here the CDR3 DNA reads TGTGCCAGCAGCCGAACCGGACTAGCGGGAGGCGAGCAGTTCTTC. This codes for CASSRTGLAGGEQFF.

The chain recombines TRBV5-5 with TRBJ1-1; D may be TRBD1 (5 bases). There are 14 residues in the CDR3. V dropped 0 bases and J dropped 5 bases, with 11 bases sitting between them. Germline V gene lookup returns CDR1 SGHKS and CDR2 YYEKEE (reference sequence). CDR3 bases: TGTGCCAGCAGCTTGGGTTGGGGGGGGACTGAAGCTTTCTTT. Residues: CASSLGWGGTEAFF. Full variable domain (rest looked up from reference TRBV5-5 and TRBJ1-1): DAGVTQSPTHLIKTRGQQVTLRCSPISGHKSVSWYQQVLGQGPQFIFQYYEKEERGRGNFPDRFSARQFPNYSSELNVNALLLGDSALYLCASSLGWGGTEAFFGQGTRLTVV.

The chain links TRBV5-5 to TRBJ2-7; 13 bases match TRBD2. This CDR3 spans 16 amino acids. The germline V gene encodes CDR1 SGHKS and CDR2 YYEKEE (reference sequence). V shed 3 bases, J shed 4 bases, and the junction held 7 bases outside the gene matches. CDR3 coding DNA: TGTGCCAGCAGCTCTGGACTAGCGGGAGTCGGGTACGAGCAGTACTTC. This encodes CASSSGLAGVGYEQYF.